This T cell receptor beta chain was found in a study of response to subunit inactivated influenza vaccine. Notes on the study in general: With each seasonal influenza vaccination, the authors suggested, few new T cells are recruited.

The CDR3 has 13 amino acids. Germline V gene lookup returns CDR1 MNHEY and CDR2 SVGAGI. V shed 0 bases, J shed 5 bases, and the junction held 1 base outside the gene matches. Concerning this clonotype: The target antigen is unknown.

One entry per CDR3 protein results from TCRdb running MiXCR on the RT-PCR reads. The data contain hundreds of thousands of distinct CDR3 sequences, approximately 17% of them singletons. This chain links TRBV6-5 with TRBJ2-7; TRBD2 aligns across 7 bases. The specimen comprised CD4+ T cells sorted from PBMCs, sampled approximately 25 months after vaccination. The receptor was derived from a man between 50 and 75 years old who received an inactivated influenza vaccine. The DNA of the CDR3 is TGTGCCAGCAGTTACTCGGGGGGGAACGAGCAGTACTTC. Amino acids: CASSYSGGNEQYF.